This TCR beta chain comes out of a study of T cell changes during pregnancy in multiple sclerosis. The repertoire was sequenced with immunoSEQ multiplex PCR; TCRdb's copy has only in-frame clones and lacks some. The sample lists around 65,000 clones, about 88% occurring once. Germline-derived CDR1 and CDR2 are MDHEN and SYDVKM. CDR3 length: 15 amino acids. Germline trimming cut 3 bases from V and 4 bases from J; bases unmatched to any gene: 7. The receptor's source is a female donor in good health, enrolled as a control in a pregnancy study. The V call is TRBV28, the J call TRBJ1-1, with 8 bases that match TRBD1. Sequenced material: peripheral blood, taken in the first trimester of pregnancy. CDR3 nucleotides: TGTGCCAGCAGTTTTCCGGGACAGGCGGGCACTGAAGCTTTCTTT. The encoded protein is CASSFPGQAGTEAFF.